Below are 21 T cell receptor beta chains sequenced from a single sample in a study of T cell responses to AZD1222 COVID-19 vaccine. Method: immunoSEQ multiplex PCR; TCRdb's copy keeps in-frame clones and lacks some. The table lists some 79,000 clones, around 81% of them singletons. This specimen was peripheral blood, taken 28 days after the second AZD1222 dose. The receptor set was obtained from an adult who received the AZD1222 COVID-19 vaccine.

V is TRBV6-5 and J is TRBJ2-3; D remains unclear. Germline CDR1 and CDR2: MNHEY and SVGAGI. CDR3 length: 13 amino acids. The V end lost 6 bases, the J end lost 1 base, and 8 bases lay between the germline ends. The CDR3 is CASRGSGTDTQYF. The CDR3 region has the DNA TGTGCCAGCAGGGGGTCGGGCACAGATACGCAGTATTTT.

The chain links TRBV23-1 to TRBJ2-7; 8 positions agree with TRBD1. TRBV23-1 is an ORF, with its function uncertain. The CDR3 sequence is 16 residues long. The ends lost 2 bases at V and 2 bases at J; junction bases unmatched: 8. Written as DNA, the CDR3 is TGCGCCAGCAGTCAAACAACAGGGGGTGAAACCTACGAGCAGTACTTC. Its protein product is CASSQTTGGETYEQYF.

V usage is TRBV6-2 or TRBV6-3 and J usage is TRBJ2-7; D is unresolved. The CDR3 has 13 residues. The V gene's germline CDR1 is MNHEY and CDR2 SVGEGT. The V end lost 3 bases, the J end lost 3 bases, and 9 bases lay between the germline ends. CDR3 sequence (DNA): TGTGCCAGCAGTTATTATAGGGACTACGAGCAGTACTTC. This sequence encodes CASSYYRDYEQYF.

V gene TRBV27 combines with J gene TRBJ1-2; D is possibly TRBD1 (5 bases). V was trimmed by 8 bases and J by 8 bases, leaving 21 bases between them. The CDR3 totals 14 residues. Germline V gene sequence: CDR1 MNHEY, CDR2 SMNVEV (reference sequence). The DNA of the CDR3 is TGTGCCAGCGGACTGACGGGACTGGGTTTGGGCTACACCTTC. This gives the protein CASGLTGLGLGYTF.

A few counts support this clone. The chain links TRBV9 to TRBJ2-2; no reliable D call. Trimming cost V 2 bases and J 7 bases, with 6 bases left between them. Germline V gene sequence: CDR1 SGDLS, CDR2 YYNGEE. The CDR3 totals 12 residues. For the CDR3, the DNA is TGTGCCAGCAGCGTTTCGGACGGGGAGCTGTTTTTT. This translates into CASSVSDGELFF.

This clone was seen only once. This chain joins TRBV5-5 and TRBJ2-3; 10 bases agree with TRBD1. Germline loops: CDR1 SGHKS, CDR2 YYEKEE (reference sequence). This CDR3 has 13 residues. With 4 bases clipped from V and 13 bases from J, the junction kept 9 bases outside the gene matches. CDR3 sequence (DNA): TGTGCCAGCAGCATAACAAGGACAGGGGGGGAGTATTTT. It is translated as CASSITRTGGEYF.

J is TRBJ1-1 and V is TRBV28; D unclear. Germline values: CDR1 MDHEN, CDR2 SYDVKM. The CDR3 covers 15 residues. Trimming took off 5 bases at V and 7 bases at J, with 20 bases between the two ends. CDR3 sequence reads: CASSPTAGSPFEAFF. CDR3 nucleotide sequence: TGTGCCAGCAGTCCGACCGCCGGGTCCCCATTTGAAGCTTTCTTT.

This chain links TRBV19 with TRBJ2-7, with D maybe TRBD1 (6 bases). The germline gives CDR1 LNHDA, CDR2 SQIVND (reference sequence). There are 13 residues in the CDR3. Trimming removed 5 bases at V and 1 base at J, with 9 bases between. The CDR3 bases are TGTGCCAGTAGTGTCGGGACATCCTACGAGCAGTACTTC. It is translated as CASSVGTSYEQYF. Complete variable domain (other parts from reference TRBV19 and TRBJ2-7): DGGITQSPKYLFRKEGQNVTLSCEQNLNHDAMYWYRQDPGQGLRLIYYSQIVNDFQKGDIAEGYSVSREKKESFPLTVTSAQKNPTAFYLCASSVGTSYEQYFGPGTRLTVT.

Written as DNA, the CDR3 is TGTGCCAGCAGTTTACCCCAAAATAATTCACCCCTCCACTTT. It specifies CASSLPQNNSPLHF. V gene TRBV28 combines with J gene TRBJ1-6, with unresolved D. CDR3 length: 14 residues. V lost 2 bases to trimming and J lost 5 bases, with 7 bases between them. The germline CDR1 and CDR2 sequences are MDHEN and SYDVKM.

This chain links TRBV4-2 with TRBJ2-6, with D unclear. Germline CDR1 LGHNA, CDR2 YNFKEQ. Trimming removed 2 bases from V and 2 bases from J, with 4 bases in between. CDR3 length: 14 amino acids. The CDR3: CASSQTTGANVLTF. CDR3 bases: TGTGCCAGCAGCCAAACCACTGGGGCCAACGTCCTGACTTTC.

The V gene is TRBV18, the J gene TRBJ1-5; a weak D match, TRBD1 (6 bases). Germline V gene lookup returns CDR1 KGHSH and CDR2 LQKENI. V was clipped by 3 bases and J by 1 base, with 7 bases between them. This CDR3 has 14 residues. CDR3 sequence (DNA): TGTGCCAGCTCACCTGGACAGAGCAATCAGCCCCAGCATTTT. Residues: CASSPGQSNQPQHF.

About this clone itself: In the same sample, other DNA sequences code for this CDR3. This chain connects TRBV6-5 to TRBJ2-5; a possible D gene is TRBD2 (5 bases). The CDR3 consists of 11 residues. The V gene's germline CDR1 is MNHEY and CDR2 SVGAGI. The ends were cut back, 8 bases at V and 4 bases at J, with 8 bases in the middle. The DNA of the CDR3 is TGTGCCAGCTTCCGGGGAGAGACCCAGTACTTC. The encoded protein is CASFRGETQYF.

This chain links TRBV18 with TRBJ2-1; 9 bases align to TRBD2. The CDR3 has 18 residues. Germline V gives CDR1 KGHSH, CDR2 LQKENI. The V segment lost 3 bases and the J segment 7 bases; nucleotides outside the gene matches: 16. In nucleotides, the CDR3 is TGTGCCAGCTCACCTCAAATCCCGGGACTAGCAATCCCGAATGAGCAGTTCTTC. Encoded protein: CASSPQIPGLAIPNEQFF.

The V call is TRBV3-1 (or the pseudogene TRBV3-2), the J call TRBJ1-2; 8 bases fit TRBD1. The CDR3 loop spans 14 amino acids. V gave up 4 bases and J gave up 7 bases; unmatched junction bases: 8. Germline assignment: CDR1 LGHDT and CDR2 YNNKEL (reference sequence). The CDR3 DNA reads TGTGCCAGCAGCCCCGGGACAGGAGGGACTGGCTACACCTTC. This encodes CASSPGTGGTGYTF.

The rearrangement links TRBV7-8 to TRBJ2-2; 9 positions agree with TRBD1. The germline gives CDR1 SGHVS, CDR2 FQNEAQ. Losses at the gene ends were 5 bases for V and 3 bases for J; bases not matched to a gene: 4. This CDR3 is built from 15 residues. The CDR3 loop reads CASSTRQGDTGELFF. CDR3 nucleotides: TGTGCCAGCAGCACCAGACAGGGGGACACCGGGGAGCTGTTTTTT.

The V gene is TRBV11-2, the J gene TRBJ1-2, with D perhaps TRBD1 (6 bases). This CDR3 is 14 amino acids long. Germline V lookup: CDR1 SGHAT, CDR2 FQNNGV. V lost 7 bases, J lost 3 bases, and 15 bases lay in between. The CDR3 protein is CASTLLGGDYGYTF. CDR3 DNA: TGTGCCAGCACCCTATTAGGGGGAGACTATGGCTACACCTTC.

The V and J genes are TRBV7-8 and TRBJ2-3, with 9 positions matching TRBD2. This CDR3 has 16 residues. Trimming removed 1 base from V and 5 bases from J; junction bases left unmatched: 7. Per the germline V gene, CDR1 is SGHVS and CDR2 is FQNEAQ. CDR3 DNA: TGTGCCAGCAGCTTAGTAGCGGGAGTTGTCGGAGATACGCAGTATTTT. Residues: CASSLVAGVVGDTQYF.

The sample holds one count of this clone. For the CDR3, the DNA is TGTGCCAGCAGTTCGAGGGGTGATGAGCAGTTCTTC. Translation gives CASSSRGDEQFF. This sequence joins TRBV28 and TRBJ2-1, with D perhaps assigned TRBD1 or TRBD2 (5 bases each). Germline V gene data show CDR1 as MDHEN and CDR2 as SYDVKM. The germline V and J ends were trimmed by 4 bases and 8 bases, with 9 bases remaining between them. This CDR3 contains 12 residues.

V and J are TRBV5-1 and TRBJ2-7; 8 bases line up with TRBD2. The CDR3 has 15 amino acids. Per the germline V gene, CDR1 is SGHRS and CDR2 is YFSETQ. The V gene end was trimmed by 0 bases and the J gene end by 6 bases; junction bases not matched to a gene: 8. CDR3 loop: CASSLASGLAGEQYF. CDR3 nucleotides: TGCGCCAGCAGCTTGGCCTCTGGACTAGCAGGCGAGCAGTACTTC.

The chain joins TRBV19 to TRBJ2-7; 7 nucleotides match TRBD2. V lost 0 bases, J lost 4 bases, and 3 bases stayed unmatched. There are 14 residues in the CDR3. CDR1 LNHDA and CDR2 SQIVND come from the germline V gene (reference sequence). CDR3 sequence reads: CASSIDSGAYEQYF. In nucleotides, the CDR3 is TGTGCCAGTAGTATAGACAGCGGGGCGTACGAGCAGTACTTC.

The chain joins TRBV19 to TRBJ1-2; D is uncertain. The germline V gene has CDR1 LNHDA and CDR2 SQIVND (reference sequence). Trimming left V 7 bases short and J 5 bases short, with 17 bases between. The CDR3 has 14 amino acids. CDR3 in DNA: TGTGCCAGTACCCCGTGGGAGGATCGGTATGGCTACACCTTC. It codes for CASTPWEDRYGYTF.